This TCR beta chain was profiled in a study of monozygotic twins with cystic fibrosis. This clone has just one count. Libraries were prepared by immunoSEQ multiplex PCR; TCRdb keeps only in-frame clonotypes and omits some of them. Among about 23,000 clones listed, about 97% were seen once. The TCR comes from a girl between 10 and 17 years old with cystic fibrosis. The sequenced sample consisted of blood.

The CDR3 bases are TGTGCCAGCAGCAAGGATCGACAGGGTTTTCAGGAGACCCAGTACTTC. Amino acid sequence: CASSKDRQGFQETQYF. The chain employs TRBV21-1 and TRBJ2-5; the tabulated D call, TRBD1, remains unverified against the DNA. TRBV21-1 is a pseudogene locus. This CDR3 is built from 16 residues.